The clone carrying this TCR beta chain has just a few counts. This entry belongs to a study of blood T cell repertoires in COVID-19. Germline assignment: CDR1 SGHDT and CDR2 YYEEEE. After removal of 5 bases from V and 7 bases from J, the junction contained 11 bases not matched to a gene. The CDR3 covers 14 residues. Clones were sequenced by immunoSEQ multiplex PCR, and TCRdb holds only the in-frame ones, with some missing. Of 240,000 or so clones in the sample, about 73% are singletons; the top ten hold around 3.4%. This clonotype was sampled from an elderly woman with acute or convalescent COVID-19. The sequenced sample consisted of peripheral blood. The chain carries TRBV5-6 and TRBJ1-2; 7 nucleotides match TRBD1. The CDR3 region is CASRQGGSGGGYTF. The CDR3 DNA sequence: TGTGCCAGCAGACAAGGGGGCTCTGGTGGTGGCTACACCTTC. The whole variable domain, filled in from reference TRBV5-6 and TRBJ1-2, reads DAGVTQSPTHLIKTRGQQVTLRCSPKSGHDTVSWYQQALGQGPQFIFQYYEEEERQRGNFPDRFSGHQFPNYSSELNVNALLLGDSALYLCASRQGGSGGGYTFGSGTRLTVV.